Each of the 2 T cell receptor beta chains below was sequenced from the same sample in a study of T cells in Graves' hyperthyroidism and ophthalmopathy (dated by TCRdb to about 2019). The library was obtained by multiplex PCR. Sequencer: Illumina HiSeq 2000. TCR beta CDR3 regions were amplified from RNA transcripts. A first-round RT-PCR of the TCR CDR3 used the HTBI primer set with the Qiagen OneStep RT-PCR kit. The raw public reads went through TCRdb reprocessing: fastp at Q25, MiXCR clone calling, in-frame beta chains kept. Rows with a matching CDR3 protein are joined into one entry that keeps the most common DNA and genes. This sample lists 350,000 to 400,000 distinct CDR3 sequences; approximately 20% were detected once. 3% to 4.5% of the sample is in the top ten clones. Sequenced material: blood. These receptors were obtained from a woman in her late teens or twenties with Graves' hyperthyroidism.

Ten or more counts support this clonotype. V is TRBV18 and J is TRBJ1-1; TRBD1 aligns across 9 bases. The CDR3 loop spans 15 amino acids. Germline lookup yields CDR1 KGHSH and CDR2 LQKENI. With 4 bases clipped from V and 1 base from J, the junction kept 4 bases outside the gene matches. CDR3 sequence (DNA): TGTGCCAGCTCACGGTTACAGGGGGCGAACACTGAAGCTTTCTTT. It codes for CASSRLQGANTEAFF.

This clonotype was detected a few times. The rearrangement links TRBV7-9 to TRBJ1-2; D possibly corresponds to TRBD1 (6 bases). V lost 5 bases and J 6 bases, leaving 16 bases between the germline ends. CDR3 length: 14 residues. Germline CDR1 is SEHNR and CDR2 is FQNEAQ (reference sequence). CDR3 protein: CASSQRQARHGYTF. Written as DNA, the CDR3 is TGTGCCAGCAGCCAGAGACAGGCCCGACATGGCTACACCTTC.